These T cell receptor beta chains were read from a single sample in a study of T-cell reconstitution after alpha-beta-depleted transplantation in children. MiXCR was run by TCRdb on the PCR reads, yielding one entry per CDR3 protein. The sample has hundreds of thousands of distinct CDR3 sequences; under 15% are singletons. The input for sequencing was PBMCs, mostly from graft donor cells, taken 360 days after TCRalphabeta/CD19-depleted stem cell transplant. The origin of the receptors is a male patient under 18 who had a stem cell transplant for acute myeloid leukemia, so the T cells may come from the graft donor. The CDR3 runs from the conserved cysteine through the conserved F or W. Fields, in order: V gene, J gene, D gene, clone size, CDR3 protein, CDR3 DNA. D genes are given only for firm matches. Not every row has a clone size; where given, it reads once, few, many or a size class.

TRBV20-1	TRBJ2-1	TRBD2	-	CSAVAGVRNEQFF	TGCAGTGCCGTAGCGGGAGTGCGAAATGAGCAGTTCTTC
TRBV29-1	TRBJ1-2	TRBD1	few	CSVELGQFYGYTF	TGCAGCGTTGAGTTGGGACAGTTCTATGGCTACACCTTC
TRBV29-1	TRBJ2-2	-	many	CSVGQLTNTGELFF	TGCAGCGTTGGCCAGCTTACGAACACCGGGGAGCTGTTTTTT
TRBV6-5	TRBJ2-5	-	few	CASSYTYTLKETQYF	TGTGCCAGCAGTTATACTTACACGTTAAAAGAGACCCAGTACTTC
TRBV29-1	TRBJ2-2	-	few	CSVEGTNWNTGELFF	TGCAGCGTTGAAGGGACAAACTGGAACACCGGGGAGCTGTTTTTT
TRBV25-1	TRBJ1-5	TRBD1	few	CASRQQGANQPQHF	TGTGCCAGCAGACAACAGGGGGCAAATCAGCCCCAGCATTTT
TRBV12-1	TRBJ1-1	-	many	CASPDGQMNTEAFF	TGTGCCAGCCCGGACGGACAGATGAACACTGAAGCTTTCTTT
TRBV20-1	TRBJ2-3	-	-	CSAKAPEPPDTQYF	TGCAGTGCTAAGGCGCCAGAACCACCAGATACGCAGTATTTT
TRBV7-2	TRBJ1-1	TRBD1	many	CASSFDRADTEAFF	TGTGCCAGCAGCTTCGACAGGGCGGACACTGAAGCTTTCTTT
TRBV30	TRBJ2-1	-	few	CAWSVAGYNEQFF	TGTGCCTGGAGTGTCGCCGGTTACAATGAGCAGTTCTTC
TRBV28	TRBJ1-1	-	few	CASTQGGLNTEAFF	TGTGCCAGCACCCAAGGGGGGCTGAACACTGAAGCTTTCTTT
TRBV24-1	TRBJ2-1	-	-	CATGLSSSYNEQFF	TGTGCCACCGGTTTATCGAGCTCCTACAATGAGCAGTTCTTC
TRBV6-5	TRBJ1-2	-	-	CASSYSRTNYGYTF	TGTGCCAGCAGTTACTCCAGGACGAACTATGGCTACACCTTC
TRBV29-1	TRBJ2-1	-	many	CSVEEVEQFF	TGCAGCGTTGAGGAAGTGGAGCAGTTCTTC
TRBV5-6	TRBJ2-1	-	few	CASSVRGYNEQFF	TGTGCCAGCAGCGTGCGGGGTTACAATGAGCAGTTCTTC
TRBV7-2	TRBJ2-7	TRBD2	few	CASSSGLAQEQYF	TGTGCCAGCAGCTCAGGACTAGCCCAAGAGCAGTACTTC
TRBV25-1	TRBJ2-3	-	-	CASSDRSRGTEAQYF	TGTGCCAGCAGTGATCGGTCGAGGGGAACGGAGGCGCAGTATTTT
TRBV6-5	TRBJ2-1	-	few	CASSYSTGYYNEQFF	TGTGCCAGCAGTTACTCCACGGGGTACTACAATGAGCAGTTCTTC
TRBV10-3	TRBJ1-2	-	-	CAISEPGLDLANYGYTF	TGTGCCATCAGTGAGCCGGGGCTCGATTTAGCTAACTATGGCTACACCTTC
TRBV2	TRBJ1-2	-	-	CASSEIGEWGYTF	TGTGCCAGCAGTGAAATAGGGGAGTGGGGCTACACCTTC
TRBV12-3/TRBV12-4	TRBJ2-7	TRBD2	-	CTSSFLGGRASLLSYEQYF	TGTACCAGCAGTTTCTTGGGCGGGAGGGCCTCTTTACTCTCCTACGAGCAGTACTTC
TRBV5-1	TRBJ1-4	TRBD1	-	CASSPSPTGVVEKLFF	TGCGCCAGCAGCCCCTCCCCGACAGGGGTAGTTGAAAAACTGTTTTTT
TRBV20-1	TRBJ2-7	TRBD2	few	CSLWGGSLEQYF	TGCAGCCTTTGGGGGGGATCCCTGGAGCAGTACTTC
TRBV28	TRBJ1-6	TRBD1	-	CASRAGQGNSPLHF	TGTGCCAGCAGAGCGGGACAGGGTAATTCACCCCTCCACTTT
TRBV29-1	TRBJ2-3	-	many	CSVGPPGDTQYF	TGCAGCGTTGGACCCCCCGGGGATACGCAGTATTTT
TRBV27	TRBJ2-7	TRBD1	many	CASSLWTGSGSYEQYF	TGTGCCAGCAGTTTATGGACAGGGTCAGGCTCCTACGAGCAGTACTTC
TRBV21-1	TRBJ2-7	-	-	CASSLWDRARDEQYF	TGTGCCAGCAGCCTGTGGGACAGGGCTCGGGACGAGCAGTACTTC
TRBV7-2	TRBJ2-7	-	-	CASSFRGSRGTEQYF	TGTGCCAGCAGCTTCCGGGGTAGTCGCGGAACCGAGCAGTACTTC
TRBV12-3/TRBV12-4	TRBJ1-1	TRBD1	-	CASSFHVEGAEAFF	TGTGCCAGCAGTTTCCACGTGGAGGGGGCCGAAGCTTTCTTT
TRBV20-1	TRBJ2-7	-	-	CSANRDSSYEQYF	TGCAGTGCCAACCGGGACTCCTCCTACGAGCAGTACTTC
TRBV24-1	TRBJ2-1	TRBD2	-	CAASDLRGTGPPGLAGGGNEQFF	TGTGCCGCCAGTGATTTGCGTGGGACAGGGCCCCCCGGACTAGCGGGAGGAGGGAATGAGCAGTTCTTC
TRBV7-2	TRBJ2-1	TRBD1	few	CASSFAGTGAANEQFF	TGTGCCAGCAGCTTCGCCGGGACAGGGGCAGCCAATGAGCAGTTCTTC
TRBV18	TRBJ1-1	-	-	CASSPQGWGTEAFF	TGTGCCAGCTCGCCGCAGGGGTGGGGGACTGAAGCTTTCTTT
TRBV18	TRBJ2-3	-	many	CASSGDSTDTQYF	TGTGCCAGCTCAGGGGACAGCACAGATACGCAGTATTTT
TRBV7-9	TRBJ2-1	TRBD2	many	CASSLLRGTSNEQFF	TGTGCCAGCAGCTTACTAAGAGGGACTAGCAATGAGCAGTTCTTC
TRBV20-1	TRBJ2-7	-	-	CSATGAGYEQYF	TGCAGTGCGACGGGAGCTGGCTACGAGCAGTACTTC
TRBV5-1	TRBJ2-7	-	-	CASSSPGGGSPYEQYF	TGCGCCAGCAGCTCCCCGGGGGGCGGGAGCCCCTACGAGCAGTACTTC
TRBV19	TRBJ2-1	-	many	CASSIEGSFYNEQFF	TGTGCCAGTAGTATAGAGGGTAGTTTCTACAATGAGCAGTTCTTC
TRBV28	TRBJ1-2	-	once	CASSPQTDGYTF	TGTGCCAGCAGTCCCCAGACAGATGGCTACACCTTC
TRBV28	TRBJ2-7	TRBD1	many	CASSNPGQAYEQYF	TGTGCCAGCAGTAACCCGGGACAGGCCTACGAGCAGTACTTC
TRBV6-2/TRBV6-3	TRBJ2-7	TRBD2	-	CASSPGVTGTSGRIPSYEQYF	TGTGCCAGCAGCCCTGGGGTGACAGGGACTAGCGGGAGAATCCCCTCCTACGAGCAGTACTTC
TRBV11-3	TRBJ2-3	TRBD2	few	CASSLTSVATDTQYF	TGTGCCAGCAGCCTTACTAGCGTCGCCACAGATACGCAGTATTTT
TRBV20-1	TRBJ2-2	TRBD2	many	CSASHAPSGSLKNTGELFF	TGCAGTGCTAGCCACGCCCCTAGCGGGAGTTTAAAGAACACCGGGGAGCTGTTTTTT
TRBV28	TRBJ1-3	-	many	CASSLRPGTIYF	TGTGCCAGCAGTTTAAGGCCGGGCACCATATATTTT
TRBV4-3	TRBJ1-6	-	-	CASSQTGSYNSPLHF	TGCGCCAGCAGCCAAACAGGGAGTTATAATTCACCCCTCCACTTT
TRBV11-2	TRBJ2-2	TRBD2	-	CASSSWGLAGAGELFF	TGTGCCAGCAGCTCTTGGGGACTAGCGGGAGCCGGGGAGCTGTTTTTT
TRBV28	TRBJ2-1	-	-	CASSLPTQYNEQFF	TGTGCCAGCAGTTTACCCACCCAATACAATGAGCAGTTCTTC
TRBV3-1	TRBJ2-1	TRBD2	-	CASSQEALAGAGNEQFF	TGTGCCAGCAGCCAAGAGGCCCTAGCGGGAGCTGGCAATGAGCAGTTCTTC
TRBV7-9	TRBJ1-1	TRBD1	few	CASSLAAGQGHTEAFF	TGTGCCAGCAGCTTAGCGGCGGGACAGGGGCACACTGAAGCTTTCTTT
TRBV15	TRBJ2-2	-	-	CATSRGSANTGELFF	TGTGCCACCAGCAGAGGGAGCGCGAACACCGGGGAGCTGTTTTTT
TRBV28	TRBJ2-7	-	few	CASSSPGLFSYEQYF	TGTGCCAGCAGTTCACCGGGACTTTTTTCCTACGAGCAGTACTTC
TRBV10-3	TRBJ2-1	TRBD2	few	CAISLLARTYNEQFF	TGTGCCATCAGTCTACTAGCGCGGACCTACAATGAGCAGTTCTTC
TRBV12-3/TRBV12-4	TRBJ1-1	-	few	CASSLWQGGMNTEAFF	TGTGCCAGCAGTTTATGGCAGGGAGGGATGAACACTGAAGCTTTCTTT
TRBV5-5	TRBJ1-2	-	-	CASSDTRIPNYGYTF	TGTGCCAGCAGCGACACACGGATTCCTAACTATGGCTACACCTTC
TRBV5-1	TRBJ2-5	TRBD2	few	CASTGLASPGETQYF	TGCGCCAGCACCGGACTAGCGTCCCCCGGTGAGACCCAGTACTTC
TRBV20-1	TRBJ1-2	-	few	CSARRGGANYGYTF	TGCAGTGCTAGGAGGGGCGGAGCTAACTATGGCTACACCTTC